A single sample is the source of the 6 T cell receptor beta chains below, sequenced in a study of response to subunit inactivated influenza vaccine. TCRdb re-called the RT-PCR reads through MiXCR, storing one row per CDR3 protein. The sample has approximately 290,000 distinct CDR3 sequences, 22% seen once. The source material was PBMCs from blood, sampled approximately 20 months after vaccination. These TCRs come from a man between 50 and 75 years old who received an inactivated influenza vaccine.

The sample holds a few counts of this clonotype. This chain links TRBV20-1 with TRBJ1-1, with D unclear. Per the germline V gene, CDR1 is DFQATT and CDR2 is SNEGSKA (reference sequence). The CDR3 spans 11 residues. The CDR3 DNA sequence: TGCAGCTCGGGGATGAACACTGAAGCTTTCTTT. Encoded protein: CSSGMNTEAFF.

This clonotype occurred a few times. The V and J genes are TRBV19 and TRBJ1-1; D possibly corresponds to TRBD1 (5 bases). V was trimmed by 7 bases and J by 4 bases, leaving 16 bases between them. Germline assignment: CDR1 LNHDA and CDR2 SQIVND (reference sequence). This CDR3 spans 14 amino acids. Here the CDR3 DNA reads TGTGCCAGTAAGATCGGGGCCGTTACCACTGAAGCTTTCTTT. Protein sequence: CASKIGAVTTEAFF. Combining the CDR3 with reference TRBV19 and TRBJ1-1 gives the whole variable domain DGGITQSPKYLFRKEGQNVTLSCEQNLNHDAMYWYRQDPGQGLRLIYYSQIVNDFQKGDIAEGYSVSREKKESFPLTVTSAQKNPTAFYLCASKIGAVTTEAFFGQGTRLTVV.

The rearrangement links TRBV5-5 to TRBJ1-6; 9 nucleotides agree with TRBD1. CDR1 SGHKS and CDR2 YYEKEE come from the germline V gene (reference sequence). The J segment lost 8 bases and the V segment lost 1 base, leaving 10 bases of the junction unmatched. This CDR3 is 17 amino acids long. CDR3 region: CASSLSATGQGYSPLHF. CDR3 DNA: TGTGCCAGCAGCTTGTCCGCGACGGGACAGGGTTATTCACCCCTCCACTTT.

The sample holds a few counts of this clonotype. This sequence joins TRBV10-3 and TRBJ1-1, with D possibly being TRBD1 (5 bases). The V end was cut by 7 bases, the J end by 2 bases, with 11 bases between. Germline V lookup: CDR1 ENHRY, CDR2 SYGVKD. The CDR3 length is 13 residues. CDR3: CAIIAGQNTEAFF. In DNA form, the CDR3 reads TGTGCCATCATTGCAGGACAAAACACTGAAGCTTTCTTT.

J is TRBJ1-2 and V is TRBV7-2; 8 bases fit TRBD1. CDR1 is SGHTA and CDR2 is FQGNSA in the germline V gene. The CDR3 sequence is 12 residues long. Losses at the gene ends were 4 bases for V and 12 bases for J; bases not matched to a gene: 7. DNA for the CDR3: TGTGCCAGCAGCTCCCAGACAGGGGTGCACACCTTC. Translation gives CASSSQTGVHTF. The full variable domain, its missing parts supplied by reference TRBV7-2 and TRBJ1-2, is GAGVSQSPSNKVTEKGKDVELRCDPISGHTALYWYRQSLGQGLEFLIYFQGNSAPDKSGLPSDRFSAERTGGSVSTLTIQRTQQEDSAVYLCASSSQTGVHTFGSGTRLTVV.

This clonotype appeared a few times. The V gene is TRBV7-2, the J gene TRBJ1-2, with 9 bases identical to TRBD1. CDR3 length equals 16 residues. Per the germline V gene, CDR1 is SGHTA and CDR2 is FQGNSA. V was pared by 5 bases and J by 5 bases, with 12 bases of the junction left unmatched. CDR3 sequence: CASSPTAPGQGYGYTF. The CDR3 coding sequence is TGTGCCAGCAGCCCGACGGCACCGGGACAGGGTTATGGCTACACCTTC.